One sample yielded the 32 T cell receptor beta chains listed below, sequenced in a study of blood T cell repertoires in COVID-19. Only in-frame clones appear in the TCRdb table, and some are missing; sequencing was by immunoSEQ multiplex PCR. The sample consists of roughly 40,000 clones, 75% to 90% of them appearing once. What was sequenced was peripheral blood. The source is a woman aged 65 to 85 with acute or convalescent COVID-19.

This clone was counted a single time. The gene calls are TRBV7-6 and TRBJ2-3; 7 bases are shared with TRBD2. V was pared by 3 bases and J by 2 bases, with 8 bases of the junction left unmatched. CDR3 length: 16 amino acids. Germline CDR1 reads SGHVS; CDR2 reads FNYEAQ. CDR3 bases: TGTGCCAGCAGCTTGAGGCTAGCGGCCCCCACAGATACGCAGTATTTT. It yields the protein CASSLRLAAPTDTQYF.

This clone appeared a few times. V gene TRBV7-2 combines with J gene TRBJ1-2; a possible D gene is TRBD1 (6 bases). Germline V CDR1 and CDR2: SGHTA, FQGNSA. The CDR3 runs 14 residues. V was shortened by 5 bases and J by 8 bases, with 18 bases between the two germline ends. The CDR3 sequence: CASSPSGAPWGYTF. The CDR3 nucleotides read TGTGCCAGCAGCCCTTCAGGGGCCCCCTGGGGCTACACCTTC. Full variable domain (remainder filled in from reference TRBV7-2 and TRBJ1-2): GAGVSQSPSNKVTEKGKDVELRCDPISGHTALYWYRQSLGQGLEFLIYFQGNSAPDKSGLPSDRFSAERTGGSVSTLTIQRTQQEDSAVYLCASSPSGAPWGYTFGSGTRLTVV.

This clone counts as medium-sized (0.01 to 0.1%). This sequence joins TRBV6-2 or TRBV6-3 and TRBJ1-5; 7 bases match TRBD1. This CDR3 comprises 15 residues. V trimming: 5 bases; J trimming: 4 bases; junction bases outside the gene matches: 8. Germline CDR1 MNHEY, CDR2 SVGEGT. The CDR3 DNA reads TGTGCCAGCAGTGTATCCGGGACAGTTAATCAGCCCCAGCATTTT. It encodes CASSVSGTVNQPQHF.

The chain links TRBV10-1 to TRBJ1-2, with a weak D call TRBD1 (5 bases). V shed 2 bases and J shed 7 bases, with 11 bases lying between them. The CDR3 length is 13 residues. Per germline, CDR1 WNHNN and CDR2 SYGVQD (reference sequence). The CDR3 protein is CASSENQGFGYTF. The CDR3 DNA sequence: TGCGCCAGCAGTGAGAATCAGGGCTTTGGCTACACCTTC.

V and J are TRBV4-3 and TRBJ2-5, with TRBD1 identical over 8 bases. This CDR3 has 17 residues. From germline, CDR1 is LGHNA and CDR2 YSLEER. The V gene end was trimmed by 1 base and the J gene end by 5 bases; junction bases not matched to a gene: 12. CDR3 in amino acids: CASSQGSSGQGWETQYF. The CDR3 coding sequence is TGCGCCAGCAGCCAAGGGTCTTCTGGACAGGGCTGGGAGACCCAGTACTTC.

This clone was recorded a few times. The chain carries TRBV4-3 and TRBJ1-4; TRBD1 is a possible D gene (5 bases). The CDR3 runs to 13 residues. Germline CDR1 and CDR2: LGHNA and YSLEER. Trimming removed 5 bases from V and 4 bases from J, with 8 bases in between. The CDR3: CASSDSYNEKLFF. CDR3 sequence (DNA): TGCGCCAGCAGCGACAGCTATAATGAAAAACTGTTTTTT.

This chain joins TRBV6-6 and TRBJ1-1; 7 bases fit TRBD1. The CDR3 covers 14 residues. Germline V gene sequence: CDR1 MNHNY, CDR2 SVGAGI (reference sequence). The V gene end was trimmed by 6 bases and the J gene end by 0 bases; junction bases not matched to a gene: 4. The CDR3 DNA is TGTGCCAGCAGCCCGACAGGGATGAACACTGAAGCTTTCTTT. The encoded protein is CASSPTGMNTEAFF.

The CDR3 DNA reads TGCGCCAGCAGCTTTATGGTAGCGGGGAACACCGGGGAGCTGTTTTTT. Translating it yields CASSFMVAGNTGELFF. The rearrangement uses TRBV5-1 and TRBJ2-2; 7 nucleotides line up with TRBD2. The V and J ends lost 2 bases and 1 base, in that order; junction bases with no gene match: 5. The CDR3 contains 16 residues. From germline, CDR1 is SGHRS and CDR2 YFSETQ.

The gene calls are TRBV12-3 or TRBV12-4 and TRBJ2-2; the D gene is possibly TRBD2 (5 bases). Trimming cost V 4 bases and J 4 bases, with 7 bases left between them. CDR3 length: 13 residues. The DNA for the CDR3 is TGTGCCAGCAGTTCGGACTTCACCGGGGAGCTGTTTTTT. Amino acids: CASSSDFTGELFF.

The chain links TRBV7-6 to TRBJ2-2; D is undetermined. Germline CDR1 reads SGHVS; CDR2 reads FNYEAQ. The V and J ends lost 0 bases and 8 bases respectively, with 7 bases between them. The CDR3 runs to 13 residues. This CDR3 reads CASSLAAAGELFF. For the CDR3, the DNA is TGTGCCAGCAGCTTAGCAGCAGCGGGGGAGCTGTTTTTT.

This chain connects TRBV28 to TRBJ1-3; no clear D gene. The germline V and J ends were trimmed by 7 bases and 0 bases, with 13 bases remaining between them. CDR1 and CDR2 (germline): MDHEN, SYDVKM. The length of the CDR3 is 15 residues. The CDR3 coding sequence is TGTGCCAGCACCACGGGTCAAATCTCTGGAAACACCATATATTTT. Protein product: CASTTGQISGNTIYF.

The chain joins TRBV12-3 or TRBV12-4 to TRBJ1-1; 7 positions agree with TRBD1. The junction had 11 bases not matched to a gene; V was cut back by 6 bases and J by 10 bases. The CDR3 runs to 13 residues. Written as DNA, the CDR3 is TGTGCCAGCAGAGATACAGGGGTCGGTGGAGCTTTCTTT. Translated, it gives CASRDTGVGGAFF.

This clone was counted once. The chain has TRBV30 and TRBJ1-6; weak D call: TRBD1 (5 bases). CDR3 length equals 13 residues. Trimming took off 5 bases at V and 10 bases at J, with 15 bases between the two ends. The germline V gene has CDR1 GTSNPN and CDR2 SVGIG (reference sequence). The CDR3 sequence is CAWVDSPRSPLHF. The CDR3 DNA is TGTGCCTGGGTAGACAGCCCGAGGTCACCCCTCCACTTT.

The chain couples TRBV2 to TRBJ1-5; TRBD1 aligns across 9 bases. Germline V gene lookup returns CDR1 SNHLY and CDR2 FYNNEI. The CDR3 runs 15 residues. Trimming removed 5 bases from V and 4 bases from J; junction bases left unmatched: 6. The chain's CDR3 is CASSLGQGLNQPQHF. In nucleotides, the CDR3 is TGTGCCAGCAGTTTGGGACAGGGATTAAATCAGCCCCAGCATTTT.

V is TRBV29-1 and J is TRBJ1-2; D call uncertain. Germline V gives CDR1 SQVTM, CDR2 ANQGSEA. This CDR3 has 8 residues. The V end was cut by 4 bases, the J end by 11 bases, with 5 bases between. The CDR3 spells CSVAGYTF. In nucleotides, the CDR3 is TGCAGCGTTGCGGGATACACCTTC. The complete variable domain, with remaining parts taken from reference TRBV29-1 and TRBJ1-2, reads SAVISQKPSRDICQRGTSLTIQCQVDSQVTMMFWYRQQPGQSLTLIATANQGSEATYESGFVIDKFPISRPNLTFSTLTVSNMSPEDSSIYLCSVAGYTFGSGTRLTVV.

To note about this clone: The sample contains more than one DNA sequence encoding this CDR3. The chain combines TRBV20-1 with TRBJ2-7; tentatively, D is TRBD1 (5 bases). The germline V gene encodes CDR1 DFQATT and CDR2 SNEGSKA (reference sequence). CDR3 size: 11 residues. Deletions cut 3 bases from V and 5 bases from J, with 8 bases between. CDR3 loop: CSARAGHEQYV. The CDR3 coding sequence is TGCAGTGCTAGGGCAGGGCACGAGCAGTACGTC.

The V call is TRBV7-9, the J call TRBJ1-3; 10 bases match TRBD1. Germline-derived CDR1 and CDR2 are SEHNR and FQNEAQ (reference sequence). This CDR3 has 16 amino acids. Trimming cost V 4 bases and J 1 base; bases outside gene matches: 4. The DNA for the CDR3 is TGTGCCAGCAGCTCCGGACAGGGGGAGTCTGGAAACACCATATATTTT. As protein: CASSSGQGESGNTIYF. Variable domain in full (rest from reference TRBV7-9 and TRBJ1-3): DTGVSQNPRHKITKRGQNVTFRCDPISEHNRLYWYRQTLGQGPEFLTYFQNEAQLEKSRLLSDRFSAERPKGSFSTLEIQRTEQGDSAMYLCASSSGQGESGNTIYFGEGSWLTVV.

The V and J genes are TRBV2 and TRBJ2-4, with D possibly matching TRBD2 (8 bases). This CDR3 spans 17 amino acids. The V gene lost 4 bases and the J gene lost 1 base, with 17 bases spanning the gap. Germline V gene lookup returns CDR1 SNHLY and CDR2 FYNNEI. The CDR3: CASSGRGRGDAKNIQYF. As DNA, the CDR3 is TGTGCCAGCAGTGGTAGGGGGCGGGGGGACGCCAAAAACATTCAGTACTTC.

The chain uses TRBV6-2 or TRBV6-3 and TRBJ2-1; 8 bases are shared with TRBD2. J was trimmed by 7 bases and V by 0 bases; bases with no gene match: 11. CDR1 MNHEY and CDR2 SVGEGT come from the germline V gene. The CDR3 length is 17 residues. CDR3 residues: CASSYSMSGRVGNEQFF. The CDR3 DNA follows: TGTGCCAGCAGTTACTCGATGTCCGGGAGGGTCGGAAATGAGCAGTTCTTC.

The chain carries TRBV11-2 and TRBJ2-2; possible D gene TRBD2, 6 bases. The CDR3 has 16 amino acids. CDR1 SGHAT and CDR2 FQNNGV come from the germline V gene. The V end lost 1 base, the J end lost 5 bases, and 14 bases lay between the germline ends. CDR3 nucleotide sequence: TGTGCCAGCAGCTTAGGTGGTGGGAGGAGTACCGGGGAGCTGTTTTTT. Protein: CASSLGGGRSTGELFF. Looking up the rest from reference TRBV11-2 and TRBJ2-2 gives the full variable domain: EAGVAQSPRYKIIEKRQSVAFWCNPISGHATLYWYQQILGQGPKLLIQFQNNGVVDDSQLPKDRFSAERLKGVDSTLKIQPAKLEDSAVYLCASSLGGGRSTGELFFGEGSRLTVL.

The rearrangement joins TRBV5-1 to TRBJ2-7; 11 bases match TRBD2. V was pared by 4 bases and J by 2 bases, with 5 bases of the junction left unmatched. From germline, CDR1 is SGHRS and CDR2 YFSETQ. This CDR3 is built from 15 residues. The CDR3 protein is CASSPTSGGPYEQYV. The CDR3 DNA follows: TGCGCCAGCAGCCCTACTAGCGGGGGTCCCTACGAGCAGTACGTC.

The chain carries TRBV7-2 and TRBJ2-6, with D unresolved. The germline gives CDR1 SGHTA, CDR2 FQGNSA. Trimming removed 3 bases from V and 0 bases from J, with 3 bases in between. The CDR3 sequence is 14 residues long. CDR3 sequence reads: CASSFFSGANVLTF. CDR3 bases: TGTGCCAGCAGCTTCTTCTCTGGGGCCAACGTCCTGACTTTC.

This chain joins TRBV6-2 or TRBV6-3 and TRBJ2-3; tentatively, D is TRBD1 (6 bases). Per the germline V gene, CDR1 is MNHEY and CDR2 is SVGEGT. The CDR3 covers 15 residues. V was trimmed by 6 bases and J by 2 bases, leaving 15 bases between them. CDR3 protein: CASSYGQTDTDTQYF. For the CDR3, the DNA is TGTGCCAGCAGCTATGGACAGACAGACACAGATACGCAGTATTTT.

The chain employs TRBV10-3 and TRBJ1-1, with TRBD1 identical over 8 bases. V shed 6 bases, J shed 4 bases, and the junction held 10 bases outside the gene matches. The germline CDR1 and CDR2 sequences are ENHRY and SYGVKD. The CDR3 sequence is 15 residues long. The CDR3 DNA sequence: TGTGCCATCAGCGTTGCAGGGGGCGGCATCACTGAAGCTTTCTTT. Residues: CAISVAGGGITEAFF.

V gene TRBV24-1 combines with J gene TRBJ2-3; 7 bases map to TRBD1. The germline V gene encodes CDR1 KGHDR and CDR2 SFDVKD. This CDR3 comprises 15 residues. With 7 bases clipped from V and 2 bases from J, the junction kept 8 bases outside the gene matches. The CDR3 reads CATRGDRLITDTQYF. CDR3 coding DNA: TGTGCCACCAGGGGGGACAGACTCATCACAGATACGCAGTATTTT.

The J gene is TRBJ1-1, the V gene TRBV6-5; tentative D call: TRBD1 (5 bases). V gave up 6 bases and J gave up 5 bases, with 16 bases separating them. The germline gives CDR1 MNHEY, CDR2 SVGAGI. CDR3 length equals 14 residues. Here the CDR3 DNA reads TGTGCCAGCAGATCCCAGGCTCAGGGAACTGAAGCTTTCTTT. Translated: CASRSQAQGTEAFF.

This chain joins TRBV18 and TRBJ2-1; 7 positions match TRBD1. This CDR3 comprises 15 residues. The trim removed 1 base at V and 5 bases at J, leaving 5 bases unmatched. The germline CDR1 and CDR2 sequences are KGHSH and LQKENI. This chain's CDR3 is CASSPLRDSNNEQFF. Here the CDR3 DNA reads TGTGCCAGCTCACCACTCCGGGACAGCAACAATGAGCAGTTCTTC. Drawing the rest from reference TRBV18 and TRBJ2-1, the complete variable domain is NAGVMQNPRHLVRRRGQEARLRCSPMKGHSHVYWYRQLPEEGLKFMVYLQKENIIDESGMPKERFSAEFPKEGPSILRIQQVVRGDSAAYFCASSPLRDSNNEQFFGPGTRLTVL.

This chain joins TRBV21-1 and TRBJ1-5. TRBV21-1 is a pseudogene segment. This CDR3 is built from 12 residues. The CDR3 DNA follows: TGTGCCAGCAGCCTCAGCGGCCAGCCCCAGCATTTT. Translating it yields CASSLSGQPQHF.

This sequence joins TRBV21-1 and TRBJ2-1; the table assigns TRBD2, which was not confirmed against the DNA. TRBV21-1 is marked as a pseudogene. The CDR3 loop spans 16 amino acids. The CDR3 region has the DNA TGTGCCAGCAGCAAAGATGCGACTGTCTCCTACAATGAGCAGTTCTTC. This translates into CASSKDATVSYNEQFF.

J is TRBJ2-7 and V is TRBV11-2; 9 nucleotides match TRBD2. Trimming took 4 bases from V and 0 from J; bases not matched to a gene: 1. Germline-derived CDR1 and CDR2 are SGHAT and FQNNGV. The CDR3 length is 14 residues. The CDR3 DNA sequence: TGTGCCAGCAGCTGGACTAGCGTCTCCTACGAGCAGTACGTC. Its protein product is CASSWTSVSYEQYV.

In its sample, this clone was seen once. This chain links TRBV7-2 with TRBJ2-3; TRBD2 matches 8 bases. The CDR3 has 14 residues. The ends lost 5 bases at V and 2 bases at J; junction bases unmatched: 3. Per germline, CDR1 SGHTA and CDR2 FQGNSA. Here the CDR3 reads CASSILADTDTQYF. In DNA form, the CDR3 reads TGTGCCAGCAGCATACTAGCGGACACAGATACGCAGTATTTT.

J is TRBJ1-5 and V is TRBV28; D not certain. The CDR3 sequence is 12 residues long. Germline V lookup: CDR1 MDHEN, CDR2 SYDVKM. Trimming cost V 4 bases and J 5 bases, with 6 bases left between them. Here the CDR3 DNA reads TGTGCCAGCAGTTCCCCCGATCAGCCCCAGCATTTT. It is translated as CASSSPDQPQHF.